The entry below gives a single T cell receptor beta chain sequence along with its context. The source of the sample is a study of glioma-infiltrating T cells after dendritic cell vaccination. All glioblastoma patients lacked an isocitrate dehydrogenase mutation. The immunoSEQ assay amplified TCRB CDR3 from up to roughly 2 ug DNA. TCRdb keeps only in-frame clones here, not all; method: immunoSEQ multiplex PCR. The sample contains about 92,000 clones, under 90% of which appear only once. The sequence came from a human donor with glioblastoma. The material sequenced was blood, taken before dendritic cell vaccination.

CDR3 residues: CASSPGQRMNTEAFF. DNA for the CDR3: TGTGCCAGCAGCCCAGGACAGAGAATGAACACTGAAGCTTTCTTT. The rearrangement uses TRBV7-9 and TRBJ1-1; TRBD1 might be the D (6 bases). V was trimmed by 5 bases and J by 0 bases, leaving 13 bases between them. Germline values: CDR1 SEHNR, CDR2 FQNEAQ (reference sequence). The CDR3 contains 15 residues.